Each of the 32 T cell receptor beta chains below was sequenced from the same sample in a study of blood T cells in healthy people across ages. A second about 7 to 12 cycle PCR used barcoded and J-beta primers. Using its own MiXCR run on the 5' RACE reads, TCRdb lists one record per CDR3 protein. The sample includes hundreds of thousands of distinct CDR3 sequences, about 30% of them seen just once. The sample was blood. Source of these receptors: a woman of 80 years or more in good health.

As concerns this clonotype: A read error may explain this, as a much larger clone is one base away. The J gene is TRBJ1-5, the V gene TRBV6-2 or TRBV6-3; D call uncertain. CDR1 and CDR2 from the germline V gene are MNHEY and SVGEGT. V lost 2 bases to trimming and J lost 0 bases, with 11 bases between them. The CDR3 totals 16 residues. The CDR3 DNA follows: TGTGCCAGCAGTTACGGCCGCAATTATAGCAATCAGCCCCAGCATTTT. Protein product: CASSYGRNYSNQPQHF.

This clonotype was counted a few times. A much larger clone differs by one base, so this may be a read error. The chain carries TRBV4-3 and TRBJ2-5, with D perhaps TRBD2 (7 bases). The CDR3 is 12 amino acids. Trimming cost V 4 bases and J 13 bases, with 16 bases left between them. Germline V gene lookup returns CDR1 LGHNA and CDR2 YSLEER. Here the CDR3 DNA reads TGCGCCAGCAGCCCAAGGGGGGGGCCGTTGTACTTC. Translation gives CASSPRGGPLYF.

In this sample, this clonotype turned up a few times. For the CDR3, the DNA is TGTGCCAGCAGGAGGAGTTCCGCCGGGGAGCTGTTTTTT. Translation: CASRRSSAGELFF. The chain has TRBV12-3 or TRBV12-4 and TRBJ2-2; no clear D. Trimming shortened V by 6 bases and J by 6 bases, and 11 bases separated the two germline ends. The CDR3 sequence is 13 residues long.

The J gene is TRBJ1-1, the V gene TRBV5-4; D remains ambiguous. The CDR3 length is 16 residues. Germline-derived CDR1 and CDR2 are SGHNT and YYREEE (reference sequence). The V end was cut by 0 bases, the J end by 5 bases, with 17 bases between. The CDR3 DNA sequence: TGTGCCAGCAGCTTGGCCTTAGGGCCCCCGCTGACTGAAGCTTTCTTT. Amino acid sequence: CASSLALGPPLTEAFF.

V is TRBV5-1 and J is TRBJ2-7; D is unclear. CDR3 length: 14 amino acids. V lost 3 bases to trimming and J lost 2 bases, with 12 bases between them. Per germline, CDR1 SGHRS and CDR2 YFSETQ. The CDR3: CASSSERIAYEQYF. CDR3 DNA sequence: TGCGCCAGCAGCTCAGAACGTATTGCCTACGAGCAGTACTTC.

The chain uses TRBV6-6 and TRBJ2-7, with TRBD2 matching over 8 bases. V shed 11 bases and J 7 bases; nucleotides not matched to a gene: 16. CDR1 is MNHNY, CDR2 SVGAGI, per germline (reference sequence). The CDR3 loop spans 14 amino acids. The CDR3 region has the DNA TGTGCCGCGGGGGGTTCGGGCAGGGGCAATGAGCAGTACTTC. Amino acids: CAAGGSGRGNEQYF.

The chain is built from TRBV18 and TRBJ1-2, with 12 bases aligning to TRBD1. This CDR3 region has 16 residues. V was clipped by 3 bases and J by 3 bases; unmatched bases: 5. Germline CDR1 is KGHSH and CDR2 is LQKENI. As DNA, the CDR3 is TGTGCCAGCTCACCCGGGACAGGGGGCTTCGACTATGGCTACACCTTC. Its translation is CASSPGTGGFDYGYTF.

This clonotype was counted only a few times. The chain employs TRBV5-1 and TRBJ2-5; D unclear. Germline-derived CDR1 and CDR2 are SGHRS and YFSETQ. Trimming took 2 bases from V and 5 from J, leaving 13 bases between them. The length of the CDR3 is 14 residues. CDR3 loop: CASSFVHSSETQYF. Written as DNA, the CDR3 is TGCGCCAGCAGCTTTGTTCACAGTTCGGAGACCCAGTACTTC.

This clonotype was recorded many times. The gene calls are TRBV7-8 and TRBJ2-7, with 9 bases lining up with TRBD1. CDR3 length: 14 amino acids. Germline CDR1 and CDR2: SGHVS and FQNEAQ. J gave up 5 bases and V 5 bases, and 7 bases lay outside the gene matches. Here the CDR3 reads CASSPPGTGNEQYF. The CDR3 nucleotides are TGTGCCAGCAGCCCTCCCGGGACAGGGAACGAGCAGTACTTC.

This clonotype came up many times. This sequence joins TRBV7-2 and TRBJ2-1; TRBD2 matches 7 bases. Germline assignment: CDR1 SGHTA and CDR2 FQGNSA. V lost 1 base, J lost 2 bases, and 8 bases stayed unmatched. This CDR3 contains 17 residues. DNA of the CDR3: TGTGCCAGCAGCTTAGACTCTGGGGGGGGGGCCTACAATGAGCAGTTCTTC. This encodes CASSLDSGGGAYNEQFF.

The chain combines TRBV6-2 or TRBV6-3 with TRBJ1-5; D gene unclear. The ends were cut back, 4 bases at V and 5 bases at J, with 6 bases in the middle. The germline V gene encodes CDR1 MNHEY and CDR2 SVGEGT. The CDR3 is made up of 12 amino acids. The CDR3 DNA follows: TGTGCCAGCAGTTTTGTTTATCAGCCCCAGCATTTT. Its protein product is CASSFVYQPQHF.

In its sample, this clonotype was seen a few times. A read error may explain this, as a much larger clone is one base away. The chain employs TRBV7-2 and TRBJ1-2, with D uncertain. The CDR3 length is 16 residues. Between the trimmed V and J ends, which lost 0 bases and 7 bases, there was a span of 18 bases. Germline V gene lookup returns CDR1 SGHTA and CDR2 FQGNSA. CDR3 protein: CASSLACTGRSSGYTF. The CDR3 coding sequence is TGTGCCAGCAGCTTAGCATGTACGGGAAGGTCTAGTGGCTACACCTTC.

This clonotype was seen once. A much more abundant neighbour one base away suggests this may be a read error. The chain has TRBV7-9 and TRBJ2-7; D is ambiguous. V was pared by 4 bases and J by 2 bases, with 12 bases between. The CDR3 contains 14 residues. CDR1 SEHNR and CDR2 FQNEAQ come from the germline V gene (reference sequence). DNA for the CDR3: TGTGCCAGCAGCTCAGGTTCTTTAGCCTACGAGCAGTACTTC. Protein product: CASSSGSLAYEQYF.

In its sample, this clonotype was seen many times. A junction boundary mismatches the germline segment, possibly from a read error. The chain is built from TRBV5-1 and TRBJ2-3, with no clear D. The CDR3 consists of 13 residues. Germline V CDR1 and CDR2: SGHRS, YFSETQ. The CDR3 DNA is TGTGCCAGCAGCGTGAGTGGCACAGATACGCAGTATTTT. This codes for CASSVSGTDTQYF.

Comments on this clonotype: The junction departs from the called germline gene at one end, perhaps through a read error. The CDR3 sequence is CASSLGGRRNSPRHF. In DNA form, the CDR3 reads TGCGCCAGCAGCTTGGGGGGCCGCAGGAATTCACCCCGCCACTTT. The chain employs TRBV5-1 and TRBJ1-6; tentatively, D is TRBD1 (5 bases). Germline CDR1 reads SGHRS; CDR2 reads YFSETQ. CDR3 size: 15 residues.

V usage is TRBV20-1 and J usage is TRBJ1-3, with 7 bases aligning to TRBD1. This CDR3 comprises 14 residues. Germline loops: CDR1 DFQATT, CDR2 SNEGSKA (reference sequence). J gave up 2 bases and V 6 bases, and 7 bases lay outside the gene matches. The CDR3 sequence is CSAAKQGPGNTIYF. The CDR3 nucleotides are TGCAGTGCAGCGAAACAGGGGCCTGGAAACACCATATATTTT.

This chain uses TRBV4-2 with TRBJ2-1; D unresolved. Trimming pared 0 bases from V and 4 bases from J, leaving 7 bases between. CDR1 is LGHNA, CDR2 YNFKEQ, per germline. There are 14 residues in the CDR3. CDR3 protein: CASSQEDLYNEQFF. CDR3 bases: TGTGCCAGCAGCCAAGAAGACCTATACAATGAGCAGTTCTTC.

The gene calls are TRBV6-1 and TRBJ2-7; weak D call: TRBD1 (5 bases). CDR1 is MNHNS, CDR2 SASEGT, per germline. The V end was cut by 6 bases, the J end by 4 bases, with 13 bases between. The CDR3 contains 13 residues. DNA for the CDR3: TGTGCCAGCAGCACCAGGGTTTTTTACGAGCAGTACTTC. Its translation: CASSTRVFYEQYF.

This clonotype was seen at least ten times. The V and J genes are TRBV3-1 and TRBJ1-2; 10 nucleotides match TRBD1. The ends lost 4 bases at V and 8 bases at J; junction bases unmatched: 7. The germline V gene encodes CDR1 LGHDT and CDR2 YNNKEL (reference sequence). This CDR3 contains 14 residues. CDR3 sequence: CASSPGTGVAGYTF. In DNA, the CDR3 is TGTGCCAGCAGCCCCGGGACAGGGGTAGCCGGCTACACCTTC.

This clonotype was detected many times. The chain couples TRBV20-1 to TRBJ2-3; TRBD1 or TRBD2 may be the D gene (5 bases each). Germline CDR1 DFQATT, CDR2 SNEGSKA (reference sequence). The CDR3 covers 13 residues. The CDR3 bases are TGCAGCCAGAAAGGGCAGGGAGCTAATACGCAGTATTTT. This encodes CSQKGQGANTQYF.

About this clonotype: The junction shows a germline mismatch at one end, possibly a read error. J is TRBJ1-6 and V is TRBV5-6; TRBD1 aligns across 7 bases. Germline CDR1 is SGHDT and CDR2 is YYEEEE. The CDR3 has 16 amino acids. CDR3 sequence (DNA): TGTGCCAGCAGCTTGGGTGACAGGGCCAGAGGCTCACCCCCCCACTTT. It yields the protein CASSLGDRARGSPPHF.

Ten or more counts support this clonotype. The chain uses TRBV7-6 and TRBJ2-3; 8 nucleotides line up with TRBD1. Per germline, CDR1 SGHVS and CDR2 FNYEAQ. The CDR3 is 15 residues long. V lost 5 bases, J lost 2 bases, and 6 bases stayed unmatched. CDR3 region: CASSDRQGNTDTQYF. CDR3 in DNA: TGTGCCAGCAGCGATAGACAGGGGAACACAGATACGCAGTATTTT. The full variable domain, rest sourced from reference TRBV7-6 and TRBJ2-3, is GAGVSQSPRYKVTKRGQDVALRCDPISGHVSLYWYRQALGQGPEFLTYFNYEAQQDKSGLPNDRFSAERPEGSISTLTIQRTEQRDSAMYRCASSDRQGNTDTQYFGPGTRLTVL.

This chain joins TRBV7-2 and TRBJ2-1; D gene ambiguous. The germline V gene encodes CDR1 SGHTA and CDR2 FQGNSA. Trimming shortened V by 10 bases and J by 0 bases, and 10 bases separated the two germline ends. The CDR3 runs to 13 residues. Here the CDR3 reads CATARFSYNEQFF. Here the CDR3 DNA reads TGTGCCACCGCGCGTTTCTCCTACAATGAGCAGTTCTTC.

This clonotype has at least ten counts. The chain combines TRBV20-1 with TRBJ2-1; the D gene is possibly TRBD1 (6 bases). The CDR3 contains 15 residues. Trimming cost V 1 base and J 0 bases, with 10 bases left between them. The germline V gene has CDR1 DFQATT and CDR2 SNEGSKA (reference sequence). The chain's CDR3 is CSARVGASSYNEQFF. CDR3 coding DNA: TGCAGTGCTAGAGTGGGGGCATCCTCCTACAATGAGCAGTTCTTC.

The sample holds a few counts of this clonotype. The CDR3: CASSFSSGELWGSPLHF. CDR3 in DNA: TGTGCCAGCAGCTTTTCATCAGGGGAATTGTGGGGTTCACCCCTCCACTTT. V and J are TRBV11-2 and TRBJ1-6; D is perhaps TRBD1 (6 bases). CDR3 length: 17 amino acids. Germline CDR1 and CDR2: SGHAT and FQNNGV. V was clipped by 3 bases and J by 9 bases, with 21 bases between them.

The chain has TRBV10-3 and TRBJ2-1, with TRBD1 matching over 10 bases. Near its end, the DNA agrees better with TRBJ2-7, so the J call may be wrong. Germline-derived CDR1 and CDR2 are ENHRY and SYGVKD. The CDR3 is 16 amino acids. In DNA form, the CDR3 reads TGTGCCATCAACTCGGGACAGGGGACATCCAACAATGAGCAGTACTTC. This gives the protein CAINSGQGTSNNEQYF.

As concerns this clonotype: The junction shows a germline mismatch at one end, possibly a read error. The chain has TRBV4-2 and TRBJ2-7; the match to TRBD2 covers 8 bases. CDR3 length equals 12 residues. Germline V CDR1 and CDR2: LGHNA, YNFKEQ. CDR3 amino acids: CASSQASGRQYF. CDR3 coding DNA: TGTGCCAGTAGCCAAGCCAGCGGGAGGCAGTACTTC.

This clonotype was seen a handful of times. This could be a read error, since a much larger clone is one nucleotide away. The chain combines TRBV12-3 or TRBV12-4 with TRBJ2-3; tentatively, D is TRBD1 (6 bases). The CDR3 has 14 residues. V dropped 5 bases and J dropped 5 bases, with 14 bases sitting between them. The CDR3 region has the DNA TGTGCCAGCAGTCGTCGAGAAGGGGGAGATACGCAGTATTTT. Protein: CASSRREGGDTQYF.

Worth noting for this clonotype: An end of the junction differs from the germline gene, which may be a read error. The CDR3 DNA is TGTGCCATCAGTTCCCGGACAGGGCCTTCCTACAGTGAGCGGTTCTTC. Residues: CAISSRTGPSYSERFF. The chain uses TRBV10-3 and TRBJ2-1; 8 bases agree with TRBD1. The length of the CDR3 is 16 residues. The germline gives CDR1 ENHRY, CDR2 SYGVKD.

At least ten counts were recorded for this clonotype. The rearrangement joins TRBV2 to TRBJ2-3, with TRBD2 as a possible D gene (6 bases). V was cut by 7 bases and J by 4 bases, with 18 bases left in between. Germline CDR1 and CDR2: SNHLY and FYNNEI. The CDR3 runs to 15 residues. Written as DNA, the CDR3 is TGTGCCAGCAACCCCAAGTGGGGGACTGCAGATACGCAGTATTTT. Its protein product is CASNPKWGTADTQYF.

The CDR3 protein is CASTPGGRVHEQYF. The CDR3 coding sequence is TGTGCCAGCACGCCGGGCGGGAGGGTCCACGAGCAGTACTTC. This chain uses TRBV28 with TRBJ2-5; 9 nucleotides align to TRBD2. The J call is doubtful: the DNA matches TRBJ2-7 better. The CDR3 extends over 14 amino acids. Germline CDR1 is MDHEN and CDR2 is SYDVKM.

This clonotype occurred once. Given the absence of the conserved phenylalanine or tryptophan at the CDR3 end, a read error is likely. V is TRBV7-2 and J is TRBJ2-3; 7 positions agree with TRBD1. Per the germline V gene, CDR1 is SGHTA and CDR2 is FQGNSA. Trimming removed 9 bases from V and 4 bases from J; junction bases left unmatched: 10. The length of the CDR3 is 14 residues. CDR3 region: CASSTRQGPDTQYC. Written as DNA, the CDR3 is TGTGCCAGTAGCACACGACAGGGCCCAGATACGCAGTATTGT.